These 30 T cell receptor beta chains were sequenced from one sample in a study of regulatory T cells in long-lasting Graves disease. Time point denoted: newly diagnosed GD, antithyroid drugs for less than 3 months. The TCR library used RNA extracted from PBMCs. Researchers made TCR beta libraries by using iRepertoire HTBI primers and running Arm-PCR on CDR3 regions. TCRdb called the multiplex PCR reads again in MiXCR, with one record for every CDR3 protein. The profile shows just over 600,000 distinct CDR3 sequences, around 15% of them singletons. The sample was also linked to a second study, of T cells in Graves' hyperthyroidism and ophthalmopathy.

The starting material was peripheral blood mononuclear cells (PBMCs), obtained at new diagnosis, from a patient treated with antithyroid drugs. These TCRs come from a woman in her thirties with Graves disease.

As regards this clonotype: Mismatch with germline at one junction end may stem from a read error. This chain uses TRBV5-1 with TRBJ1-1; D might be TRBD1 (5 bases). Looked up from germline, CDR1 is SGHRS and CDR2 is YFSETQ. The CDR3 spans 14 residues. CDR3 coding DNA: TGCACCAGCAGCTTGGGGGGTTTGAACACTGAAGCTTTCTTT. Translated: CTSSLGGLNTEAFF.

This clonotype showed up many times. V gene TRBV28 combines with J gene TRBJ1-1; possible D gene TRBD1, 6 bases. The ends were cut back, 5 bases at V and 1 base at J, with 11 bases in the middle. The length of the CDR3 is 14 residues. The V gene's germline CDR1 is MDHEN and CDR2 SYDVKM. The CDR3 DNA follows: TGTGCCAGCAGTGTTGGGGGACAGAACACTGAAGCTTTCTTT. Translating gives CASSVGGQNTEAFF.

In this sample, this clonotype turned up a few times. The rearrangement joins TRBV29-1 to TRBJ2-1; TRBD1 matches 8 bases. V trimming: 6 bases; J trimming: 0 bases; junction bases outside the gene matches: 10. The CDR3 has 16 residues. Germline assignment: CDR1 SQVTM and CDR2 ANQGSEA. The CDR3 spells CSVTGALRGSYNEQFF. Here the CDR3 DNA reads TGCAGCGTGACAGGGGCCCTGAGGGGCTCCTACAATGAGCAGTTCTTC.

This clonotype was recorded many times. The chain employs TRBV2 and TRBJ1-5; tentative D call: TRBD1 (5 bases). Germline V gene data show CDR1 as SNHLY and CDR2 as FYNNEI. The CDR3 totals 15 residues. The V and J ends lost 7 bases and 2 bases respectively, with 15 bases between them. This chain's CDR3 is CASTVDGGGNQPQHF. The DNA for the CDR3 is TGTGCCAGCACGGTGGACGGGGGTGGCAATCAGCCCCAGCATTTT.

The rearrangement joins TRBV28 to TRBJ1-3, with 7 nucleotides matching TRBD1. V lost 6 bases and J lost 0; bases outside the gene matches: 5. The CDR3 is 15 amino acids. CDR1 is MDHEN, CDR2 SYDVKM, per germline. This chain's CDR3 is CASRTDRPSGNTIYF. The CDR3 DNA reads as TGTGCCAGCAGGACGGACAGGCCCTCTGGAAACACCATATATTTT.

This sequence joins TRBV2 and TRBJ2-1, with unresolved D. V shed 9 bases and J shed 8 bases, with 8 bases lying between them. Germline CDR1 and CDR2: SNHLY and FYNNEI. This CDR3 is 10 amino acids long. CDR3 loop: CASTKDEQFF. DNA of the CDR3: TGTGCCAGTACGAAGGATGAGCAGTTCTTC. Full variable domain (remainder filled in from reference TRBV2 and TRBJ2-1): EPEVTQTPSHQVTQMGQEVILRCVPISNHLYFYWYRQILGQKVEFLVSFYNNEISEKSEIFDDQFSVERPDGSNFTLKIRSTKLEDSAMYFCASTKDEQFFGPGTRLTVL.

The chain links TRBV6-1 to TRBJ1-2; 9 positions match TRBD1. The CDR3 is 12 amino acids. Trimming removed 7 bases from V and 5 bases from J; junction bases left unmatched: 2. In germline, CDR1 is MNHNS, CDR2 SASEGT. The CDR3 coding sequence is TGTGCCAGCATAGGACAGGGGTATGGCTACACCTTC. This sequence encodes CASIGQGYGYTF.

V and J are TRBV7-9 and TRBJ2-7; D is perhaps TRBD1 (6 bases). Between the trimmed V and J ends, which lost 1 base and 3 bases, there was a span of 13 bases. Germline CDR1 reads SEHNR; CDR2 reads FQNEAQ (reference sequence). The CDR3 totals 15 residues. Here the CDR3 DNA reads TGTGCCAGCAGCTTAGGTGGGACAAAAAGCTACGAGCAGTACTTC. Translated, it gives CASSLGGTKSYEQYF. The whole variable domain, remainder taken from reference TRBV7-9 and TRBJ2-7, is DTGVSQNPRHKITKRGQNVTFRCDPISEHNRLYWYRQTLGQGPEFLTYFQNEAQLEKSRLLSDRFSAERPKGSFSTLEIQRTEQGDSAMYLCASSLGGTKSYEQYFGPGTRLTVT.

V and J are TRBV29-1 and TRBJ1-1; D may be TRBD1 (5 bases). CDR3 length: 13 amino acids. Germline-derived CDR1 and CDR2 are SQVTM and ANQGSEA. With 4 bases removed from V and 3 bases from J, the gap between germline ends came to 12 bases. The CDR3 region is CSVGGGWDTEAFF. For the CDR3, the DNA is TGCAGCGTTGGCGGGGGGTGGGACACTGAAGCTTTCTTT.

Many counts were recorded for this clonotype. The chain couples TRBV28 to TRBJ2-7, with TRBD2 as a possible D gene (5 bases). V was shortened by 6 bases and J by 0 bases, with 15 bases between the two germline ends. The V gene's germline CDR1 is MDHEN and CDR2 SYDVKM. The CDR3 loop spans 15 amino acids. CDR3 in DNA: TGTGCCAGCAGGAACGAGGGCGCAGGCTCCTACGAGCAGTACTTC. Protein: CASRNEGAGSYEQYF.

This clonotype was counted between two and nine times. V is TRBV28 and J is TRBJ1-5; D unclear. The CDR3 runs to 14 residues. The V gene's germline CDR1 is MDHEN and CDR2 SYDVKM. Trimming took 8 bases from V and 3 from J, leaving 14 bases between them. The CDR3 nucleotides read TGTGCCAGCGAAAGGCCCTACACCAATCAGCCCCAGCATTTT. Protein: CASERPYTNQPQHF.

This clonotype has a count of ten or more. The chain links TRBV7-9 to TRBJ2-3, with D possibly TRBD2 on 6 matching bases. The germline gives CDR1 SEHNR, CDR2 FQNEAQ (reference sequence). The CDR3 covers 14 residues. The germline V and J ends were trimmed by 1 base and 3 bases, with 8 bases remaining between them. The CDR3 bases are TGTGCCAGCAGCTTAGAAGGGAGGACAGATACGCAGTATTTT. Translation gives CASSLEGRTDTQYF.

As to this clonotype: One base away lies a much larger clone, so this may be a sequencing read error. The chain combines TRBV2 with TRBJ2-3, with no clear D. This CDR3 spans 14 amino acids. Per the germline V gene, CDR1 is SNHLY and CDR2 is FYNNEI. The CDR3 protein is CVSSALRSTDTQYF. Here the CDR3 DNA reads TGTGTCAGCAGCGCCCTGAGGTCTACAGATACGCAGTATTTT. The variable domain in full, completed from reference TRBV2 and TRBJ2-3, reads EPEVTQTPSHQVTQMGQEVILRCVPISNHLYFYWYRQILGQKVEFLVSFYNNEISEKSEIFDDQFSVERPDGSNFTLKIRSTKLEDSAMYFCVSSALRSTDTQYFGPGTRLTVL.

This rearrangement joins TRBV20-1 to TRBJ2-3; D gene unclear. Germline V gene lookup returns CDR1 DFQATT and CDR2 SNEGSKA (reference sequence). Trimming pared 3 bases from V and 2 bases from J, leaving 6 bases between. The CDR3 extends over 12 amino acids. The CDR3 coding sequence is TGCAGTGCTAGTCCAATCACAGATACGCAGTATTTT. Translating it yields CSASPITDTQYF.

J is TRBJ2-5 and V is TRBV28; possibly TRBD1 for D (5 bases). The DNA matches TRBJ2-3 better at its end, which makes the J call doubtful. This CDR3 is 13 amino acids long. CDR1 is MDHEN and CDR2 is SYDVKM in the germline V gene. CDR3 residues: CATLDRPQDTQYF. DNA of the CDR3: TGTGCCACCTTAGACAGACCACAAGATACGCAGTATTTT.

The chain joins TRBV29-1 to TRBJ1-3; 7 positions match TRBD1. In germline, CDR1 is SQVTM, CDR2 ANQGSEA. With V trimmed by 7 bases and J by 0 bases, 6 bases remained unmatched. The CDR3 is 14 residues long. This chain's CDR3 is CSGKTGSSGNTIYF. Written as DNA, the CDR3 is TGCAGCGGGAAGACAGGGAGCTCTGGAAACACCATATATTTT.

This clonotype was observed a handful of times. The J gene is TRBJ1-1, the V gene TRBV24-1; D gene ambiguous. The CDR3 has 13 residues. Germline V gives CDR1 KGHDR, CDR2 SFDVKD. V was trimmed by 6 bases and J by 1 base, leaving 8 bases between them. CDR3 residues: CATSRAKNTEAFF. The CDR3 nucleotides read TGTGCCACCAGTCGAGCAAAGAACACTGAAGCTTTCTTT.

Comments on this clonotype: A much larger clone lies a single base off, so this may be a read error. V gene TRBV2 combines with J gene TRBJ1-5, with a tentative D call TRBD1 (6 bases). The CDR3 runs to 15 residues. Germline CDR1 reads SNHLY; CDR2 reads FYNNEI. The chain's CDR3 is CASRLQGNSNQPQRF. The CDR3 nucleotides are TGTGCCAGCAGGTTGCAGGGGAATAGCAATCAGCCCCAGCGTTTT.

This clonotype was counted only a few times. The gene calls are TRBV4-1 and TRBJ2-7; 10 positions match TRBD2. V lost 1 base and J lost 0; bases outside the gene matches: 3. Germline V CDR1 and CDR2: MGHRA, YSYEKL. The CDR3 is 16 residues long. The DNA for the CDR3 is TGCGCCAGCAGCCAAGGACTAGCGGGTAGCTCCTACGAGCAGTACTTC. Its protein is CASSQGLAGSSYEQYF.

The rearrangement links TRBV20-1 to TRBJ2-1; a possible D gene is TRBD2 (6 bases). The ends were cut back, 7 bases at V and 10 bases at J, with 11 bases in the middle. The germline gives CDR1 DFQATT, CDR2 SNEGSKA (reference sequence). The CDR3 has 10 residues. In DNA, the CDR3 is TGCAGTGGGATAGGACTAGAGCAGTTCTTC. It specifies CSGIGLEQFF.

As concerns this clonotype: One junction end disagrees with the germline gene, perhaps due to a read error. V gene TRBV28 combines with J gene TRBJ2-2; D might be TRBD2 (6 bases). CDR3 length: 16 amino acids. The germline gives CDR1 MDHEN, CDR2 SYDVKM. This CDR3 is CASSFAGAGDTGGLFF. CDR3 in DNA: TGTGCCAGCAGTTTCGCAGGTGCCGGCGACACCGGGGGGCTGTTTTTT.

This clonotype occurred many times. The rearrangement links TRBV12-3 or TRBV12-4 to TRBJ1-1; D is possibly TRBD1 (5 bases). The CDR3 runs to 17 residues. V shed 1 base and J shed 5 bases, with 20 bases lying between them. The CDR3 coding sequence is TGTGCCAGCAGTTTAGGGGGCTGGACTCCCGGGAAGACTGAAGCTTTCTTT. Translated: CASSLGGWTPGKTEAFF.

The chain combines TRBV5-1 with TRBJ1-2, with D perhaps TRBD1 (6 bases). Per the germline V gene, CDR1 is SGHRS and CDR2 is YFSETQ. Trimming removed 6 bases from V and 8 bases from J, with 20 bases in between. The CDR3 has 14 amino acids. CDR3 loop: CASTIATGRGGYTF. The CDR3 DNA reads TGCGCCAGCACCATTGCGACAGGCCGGGGAGGCTACACCTTC.

This clonotype came up many times. The J gene is TRBJ1-2, the V gene TRBV6-2 or TRBV6-3, with 9 bases identical to TRBD1. Germline V gene sequence: CDR1 MNHEY, CDR2 SVGEGT. The CDR3 runs 13 residues. Trimming took 6 bases from V and 5 from J; bases not matched to a gene: 4. The CDR3 reads CASRPGTGYGYTF. The CDR3 nucleotides are TGTGCCAGCAGACCCGGGACAGGGTATGGCTACACCTTC.

The chain recombines TRBV2 with TRBJ1-5; 7 bases match TRBD1. CDR3 length: 15 residues. The germline V gene has CDR1 SNHLY and CDR2 FYNNEI. The V segment lost 5 bases and the J segment 6 bases; nucleotides outside the gene matches: 10. Here the CDR3 DNA reads TGTGCCAGCAGTCTTCAGGGGGTAGTGGTTCAGCCCCAGCATTTT. Its translation is CASSLQGVVVQPQHF.

The table lists this clonotype with a few counts. The V gene is TRBV30, the J gene TRBJ1-1, with D possibly being TRBD1 (5 bases). The CDR3 runs to 14 residues. CDR1 and CDR2 from the germline V gene are GTSNPN and SVGIG (reference sequence). V lost 6 bases and J 3 bases, leaving 17 bases between the germline ends. CDR3 DNA sequence: TGTGCCTGCGAATGGGACGGACTTTACACTGAAGCTTTCTTT. Amino acids: CACEWDGLYTEAFF.

The CDR3 region has the DNA TGTGCCAGCAGCCAGTCTGTTGGGAGTAGGGAGACCCAGTACTTC. Translated, it gives CASSQSVGSRETQYF. The chain carries TRBV3-1 and TRBJ2-5, with D perhaps TRBD2 (5 bases). The V gene lost 3 bases and the J gene lost 5 bases, with 16 bases spanning the gap. CDR3 length: 15 residues. Per germline, CDR1 LGHDT and CDR2 YNNKEL (reference sequence).

To note about this clonotype: One junction end disagrees with the germline gene, perhaps due to a read error. The chain links TRBV30 to TRBJ2-7; 8 bases match TRBD1. The CDR3 extends over 14 amino acids. Germline loops: CDR1 GTSNPN, CDR2 SVGIG (reference sequence). The CDR3 reads CAGRTGSSSYEQYF. In nucleotides, the CDR3 is TGTGCCGGGAGGACAGGGTCTTCCTCCTACGAGCAGTACTTC.

In this sample, this clonotype turned up many times. V is TRBV30 and J is TRBJ1-1; D remains ambiguous. Germline CDR1 reads GTSNPN; CDR2 reads SVGIG (reference sequence). CDR3 size: 15 residues. V dropped 0 bases and J dropped 1 base, with 12 bases sitting between them. In nucleotides, the CDR3 is TGTGCCTGGAGTGTGGGGATGCGGGGGAACACTGAAGCTTTCTTT. Residues: CAWSVGMRGNTEAFF. The variable domain in full, with the rest retrieved from reference TRBV30 and TRBJ1-1, is SQTIHQWPATLVQPVGSPLSLECTVEGTSNPNLYWYRQAAGRGLQLLFYSVGIGQISSEVPQNLSASRPQDRQFILSSKKLLLSDSGFYLCAWSVGMRGNTEAFFGQGTRLTVV.

Note on this clonotype: Possible read error: a much larger clone is one base away. The final CDR3 position lacks the conserved phenylalanine or tryptophan, pointing to a likely read error. The chain has TRBV3-1 and TRBJ2-7, with D uncertain. V lost 0 bases, J lost 1 base, and 7 bases lay in between. CDR3 length: 14 residues. Germline-derived CDR1 and CDR2 are LGHDT and YNNKEL (reference sequence). In nucleotides, the CDR3 is TGTGCCAGCAGCCAAGATTCCCCATCCTACGAGCAGTACTCC. Its protein product is CASSQDSPSYEQYS.